This TCR beta chain was profiled in a study of identical twins. This clonotype was observed a few times. Unique molecular identifiers were present on the cDNA, which also gained a universal primer site by template switching. TCRdb passed the 5' RACE reads through MiXCR, listing each CDR3 protein once. The sample lists approximately 190,000 distinct CDR3 sequences; 15% were seen once. These data were likewise used in another study, on T cells expressing NK-cell markers. That publication notes: Expanded NKG2C+ T cell clones were not confirmed as HCMV-specific.

This receptor was identified in a woman aged 18-29 years in good health. Sequenced material: CD8+ T cells sorted from blood.

CDR3 residues: CASGPSGRVLSYNEQFF. The CDR3 coding sequence is TGTGCCAGCGGCCCTAGTGGGCGGGTGCTCTCCTACAATGAGCAGTTCTTC. The chain links TRBV9 to TRBJ2-1, with D possibly matching TRBD2 (5 bases). Germline loops: CDR1 SGDLS, CDR2 YYNGEE. This CDR3 has 17 amino acids. V gave up 7 bases and J gave up 0 bases, with 20 bases separating them. Supplemented by reference TRBV9 and TRBJ2-1, the full variable domain reads DSGVTQTPKHLITATGQRVTLRCSPRSGDLSVYWYQQSLDQGLQFLIQYYNGEERAKGNILERFSAQQFPDLHSELNLSSLELGDSALYFCASGPSGRVLSYNEQFFGPGTRLTVL.